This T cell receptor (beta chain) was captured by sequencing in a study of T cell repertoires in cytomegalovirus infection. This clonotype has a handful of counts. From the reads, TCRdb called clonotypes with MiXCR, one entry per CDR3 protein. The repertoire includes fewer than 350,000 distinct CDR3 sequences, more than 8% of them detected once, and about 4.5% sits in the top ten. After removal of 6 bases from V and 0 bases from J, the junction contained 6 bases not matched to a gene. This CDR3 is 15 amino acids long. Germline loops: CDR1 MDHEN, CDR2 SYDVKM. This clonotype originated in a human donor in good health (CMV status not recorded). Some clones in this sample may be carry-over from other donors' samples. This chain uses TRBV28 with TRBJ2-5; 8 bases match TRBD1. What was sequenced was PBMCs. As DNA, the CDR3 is TGTGCCAGCAGCATGACAGGGGAGGACCAAGAGACCCAGTACTTC. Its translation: CASSMTGEDQETQYF.